This is a list of T cell receptor beta chains from one sample in a study of cytomegalovirus exposure and HLA in healthy donors. Libraries were prepared by immunoSEQ multiplex PCR; TCRdb keeps only in-frame clonotypes and omits some of them. This sample has about 89,000 clones; more than 70% occur once, and the top ten carry 3.5% to 4.5%. Source material: PBMCs. These receptors originate from a man aged 25-45 years in good health and CMV-seronegative. The CDR3 runs from the conserved cysteine through the conserved F or W. The D gene is left open where the match is weak.

>TRBV2|TRBJ2-2|TRBD1
CASSEGQGGTGELFF
>TRBV7-9|TRBJ2-1|NA
CASSLGSGNEQFF
>TRBV4-2|TRBJ2-6|NA
CASSQGGRQGLANVLTF
>TRBV28|TRBJ1-6|TRBD1
CASSLPTGANSPLHF
>TRBV10-1|TRBJ2-1|TRBD2
CASSESGLGVFF
>TRBV6-4|TRBJ1-1|NA
CASRATYLSTEAFF
>TRBV5-1|TRBJ2-5|NA
CASSPGGSGIQETQYF
>TRBV28|TRBJ2-3|TRBD2
CASSRTLAGVADTQYF
>TRBV28|TRBJ2-3|NA
CASSLSHGISSTDTQYF
>TRBV2|TRBJ1-3|NA
CASSQQGPNSGNTIYF
>TRBV18|TRBJ1-1|TRBD1
CASSPPWDSANTEAFF
>TRBV10-3|TRBJ2-7|NA
CAISATGLGEQYF
>TRBV6-5|TRBJ1-4|TRBD1
CASSYSTGRDEKLFF
>TRBV4-1|TRBJ2-2|NA
CASSHTGGELFF
>TRBV5-1|TRBJ2-3|TRBD1
CASRHSTSGQATDTQYF
>TRBV28|TRBJ2-1|NA
CASSFFGGMGMDEQFF
>TRBV28|TRBJ2-7|NA
CASSLADFYEQYF
>TRBV5-4|TRBJ1-2|NA
CASSLAQGQYATNYGYTF
>TRBV11-1|TRBJ2-2|TRBD1
CASSAGGQGLIATGELFF
>TRBV7-2|TRBJ1-1|NA
CASSDSRNTEAFF
>TRBV11-2|TRBJ2-1|NA
CASSLGLANEQFF
>TRBV4-2|TRBJ2-5|NA
CASSATGYQETQYF
>TRBV11-2|TRBJ1-2|NA
CASSLSGAGYTF
>TRBV5-5|TRBJ1-4|NA
CASSLAFQGGEKLFF
>TRBV5-1|TRBJ2-7|NA
CFSKQKTAYEQYF
>TRBV4-2|TRBJ1-2|TRBD1
CASSLTGQGNYGYTF
>TRBV4-3|TRBJ2-3|NA
CASSQDPKRGRTDTQYF
>TRBV6-5|TRBJ1-5|TRBD1
CASSYSGGAGQPQHF
>TRBV7-9|TRBJ2-5|NA
CSSSTLAAQYF
>TRBV28|TRBJ1-4|TRBD1
CASSPGTGVANEKLFF
>TRBV25-1|TRBJ2-7|TRBD1
CASSGTGIYEQYF
>TRBV6-5|TRBJ1-2|NA
CASSYDRFGYGYTF
>TRBV7-2|TRBJ2-7|TRBD1
CASSLTGGYSYEQYF
>TRBV28|TRBJ1-4|NA
CASSLSFLRQSHSSANEKLFF
>TRBV11-2|TRBJ1-5|NA
CASSLGSGRAQPQHF
>TRBV5-6|TRBJ1-1|TRBD1
CASSLQGIEGFF
>TRBV5-5|TRBJ1-2|TRBD1
CASSLGAGGSVYGYTF
>TRBV30|TRBJ1-2|TRBD1
CAWKNRGYGYTF
>TRBV27|TRBJ2-2|TRBD2
CASRGLAGVNTGELFF
>TRBV30|TRBJ2-7|TRBD1
CAWSPHRGEQYF
>TRBV9|TRBJ2-7|TRBD1
CASSVEEGTGGFEQYF
>TRBV7-2|TRBJ1-1|TRBD1
CASSLARTGMTFF
>TRBV28|TRBJ1-5|TRBD1
CASSLRDRSNQPQHF
>TRBV7-2|TRBJ1-6|TRBD1
CASSLDRGNSPLHF
>TRBV5-1|TRBJ1-3|TRBD1
CASSSSGTGGGNTIYF
>TRBV6-1|TRBJ2-5|NA
CASSAPTGLQETQYF
>TRBV19|TRBJ2-7|TRBD1
CASSSRQGAMTYEQYF
>TRBV7-9|TRBJ2-7|NA
CASSYQLSYEQYF
>TRBV28|TRBJ1-2|TRBD1
CGTGGDYGYTF